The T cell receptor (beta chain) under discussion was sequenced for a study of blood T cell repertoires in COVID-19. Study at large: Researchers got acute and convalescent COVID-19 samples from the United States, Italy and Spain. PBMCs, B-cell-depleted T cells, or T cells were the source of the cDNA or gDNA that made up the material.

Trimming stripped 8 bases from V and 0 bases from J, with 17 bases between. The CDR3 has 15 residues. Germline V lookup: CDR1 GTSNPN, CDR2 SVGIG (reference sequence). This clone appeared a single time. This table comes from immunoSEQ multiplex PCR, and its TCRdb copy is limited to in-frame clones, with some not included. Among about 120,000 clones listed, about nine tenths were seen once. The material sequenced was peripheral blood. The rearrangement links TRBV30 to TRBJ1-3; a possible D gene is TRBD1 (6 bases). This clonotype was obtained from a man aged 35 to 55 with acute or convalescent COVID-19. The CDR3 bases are TGTGCCAGAGAGGGGGGGCGAAACTCTGGAAACACCATATATTTT. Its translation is CAREGGRNSGNTIYF.